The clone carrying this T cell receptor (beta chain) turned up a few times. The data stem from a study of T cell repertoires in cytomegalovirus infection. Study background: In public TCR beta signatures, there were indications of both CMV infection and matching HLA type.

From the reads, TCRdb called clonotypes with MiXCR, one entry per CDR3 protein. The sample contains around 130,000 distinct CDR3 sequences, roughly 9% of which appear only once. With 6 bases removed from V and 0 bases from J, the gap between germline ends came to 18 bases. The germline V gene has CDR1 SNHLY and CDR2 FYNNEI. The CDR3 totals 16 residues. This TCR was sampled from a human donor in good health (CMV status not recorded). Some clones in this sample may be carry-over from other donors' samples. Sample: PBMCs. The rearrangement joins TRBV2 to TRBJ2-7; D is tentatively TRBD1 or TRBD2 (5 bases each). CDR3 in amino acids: CASRSTSGRSSYEQYF. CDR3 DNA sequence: TGTGCCAGCAGATCAACATCGGGACGCTCCTCCTACGAGCAGTACTTC.